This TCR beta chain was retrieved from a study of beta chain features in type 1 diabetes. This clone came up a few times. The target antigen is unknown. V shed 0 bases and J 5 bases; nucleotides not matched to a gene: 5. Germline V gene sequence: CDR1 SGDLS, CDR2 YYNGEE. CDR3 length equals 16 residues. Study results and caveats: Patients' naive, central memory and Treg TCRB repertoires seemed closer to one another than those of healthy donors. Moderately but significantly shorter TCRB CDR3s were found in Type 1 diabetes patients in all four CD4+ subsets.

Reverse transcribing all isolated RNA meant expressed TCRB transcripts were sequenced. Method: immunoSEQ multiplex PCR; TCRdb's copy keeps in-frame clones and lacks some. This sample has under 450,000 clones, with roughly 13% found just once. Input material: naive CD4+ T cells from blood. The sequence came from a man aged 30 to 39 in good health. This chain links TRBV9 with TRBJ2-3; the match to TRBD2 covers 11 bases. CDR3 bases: TGTGCCAGCAGCGTAGCGCCTAGCGGGGGGTTAGATACGCAGTATTTT. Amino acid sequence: CASSVAPSGGLDTQYF.